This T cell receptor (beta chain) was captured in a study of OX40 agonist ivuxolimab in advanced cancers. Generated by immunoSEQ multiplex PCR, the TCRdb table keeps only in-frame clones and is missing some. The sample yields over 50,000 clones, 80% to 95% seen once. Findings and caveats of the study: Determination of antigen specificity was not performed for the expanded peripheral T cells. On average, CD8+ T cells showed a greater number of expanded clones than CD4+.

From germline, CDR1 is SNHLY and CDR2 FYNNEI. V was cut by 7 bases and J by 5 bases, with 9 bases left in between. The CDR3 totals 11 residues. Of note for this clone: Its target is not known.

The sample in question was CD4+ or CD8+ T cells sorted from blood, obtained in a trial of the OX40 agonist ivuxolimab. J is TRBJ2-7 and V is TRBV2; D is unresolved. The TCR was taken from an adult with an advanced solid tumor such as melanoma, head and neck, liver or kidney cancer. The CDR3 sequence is CASTLGDEQYF. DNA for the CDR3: TGTGCCAGCACCCTTGGCGACGAGCAGTACTTC.